One and the same sample provided the 25 T cell receptor beta chains below, sequenced in a study of T cells in women clearing cervical HPV infection. Assay: immunoSEQ multiplex PCR; the TCRdb copy retains only in-frame clones and omits some. With roughly 40,000 clones in the sample, the ten largest clones hold approximately 6.3%. Input material: blood buffy coat. The receptors derive from a woman between 18 and 75 years old with a cervical HPV16 infection that either progressed to CIN3+ or cleared (not recorded which).

As for this clone: The sequenced fragment ends 3 residues before the CDR3 boundary, so the rest is inferred from the germline J gene. The chain carries TRBV20-1 and TRBJ1-1; D is uncertain. V was shortened by 3 bases and J by 5 bases, with 19 bases between the two germline ends. Germline-derived CDR1 and CDR2 are DFQATT and SNEGSKA (reference sequence). There are 15 residues in the CDR3. CDR3 DNA (partial): TGCAGTGCTAGTCGGCGAATAGCTCCTAAGACTGAA. Encoded protein: CSASRRIAPKTE. The complete CDR3 sequence is CSASRRIAPKTEAFF.

In regard to this clone: From the germline J gene comes the end of the CDR3, since the read stops 3 residues before it. The J gene is TRBJ2-1, the V gene TRBV7-8; 7 positions match TRBD2. J gave up 2 bases and V 7 bases, and 5 bases lay outside the gene matches. This CDR3 has 14 amino acids. The germline gives CDR1 SGHVS, CDR2 FQNEAQ. The CDR3 DNA, read in part, is TGTGCCAGCAATGAGCGGGAAACCTACAATGAG. This codes for CASNERETYNE. From start to end, the CDR3 is CASNERETYNEQFF.

Points on this clone: The read ends 3 residues early relative to the CDR3; the germline J gene fills the gap. The rearrangement links TRBV20-1 to TRBJ2-3; TRBD1 is a possible D gene (6 bases). Germline V CDR1 and CDR2: DFQATT, SNEGSKA (reference sequence). V shed 6 bases and J shed 4 bases, with 8 bases lying between them. The CDR3 has 11 residues. Partial CDR3 DNA: TGCAGTGCCAACAGGGCAGATACG. Translation: CSANRADT. The full CDR3 protein reads CSANRADTQYF.

About this clone itself: Other DNA sequences in the same sample also yield this CDR3. This CDR3 is CASSRRDRGTAGNTIYF. The CDR3 bases that were read are TGTGCCAGCAGCCGAAGGGACAGGGGAACGGCTGGAAACACC. The chain carries TRBV4-2 and TRBJ1-3; 10 bases align to TRBD1. Sequencing ends 3 residues short of the CDR3 end; the germline J gene provides the rest. The V gene end was trimmed by 4 bases and the J gene end by 2 bases; junction bases not matched to a gene: 8. The CDR3 consists of 17 residues. Germline V gene lookup returns CDR1 LGHNA and CDR2 YNFKEQ.

As to this clone: The read falls 3 residues short of the CDR3 end, and the missing part is taken from the germline J gene. This rearrangement joins TRBV30 to TRBJ2-1; unclear D gene. Looked up from germline, CDR1 is GTSNPN and CDR2 is SVGIG (reference sequence). V was shortened by 0 bases and J by 0 bases, with 12 bases between the two germline ends. The CDR3 length is 16 residues. The CDR3 DNA, read in part, is TGTGCCTGGAGTGTACATGGCTCGAGCTCCTACAATGAG. Protein product: CAWSVHGSSSYNE. The CDR3 as a whole reads CAWSVHGSSSYNEQFF. Supplemented by reference TRBV30 and TRBJ2-1, the full variable domain reads SQTIHQWPATLVQPVGSPLSLECTVEGTSNPNLYWYRQAAGRGLQLLFYSVGIGQISSEVPQNLSASRPQDRQFILSSKKLLLSDSGFYLCAWSVHGSSSYNEQFFGPGTRLTVL.

Concerning this clone: The CDR3 extends 3 residues past the end of the read, so its final part is completed from the germline J gene. This chain links TRBV5-1 with TRBJ2-5; a weak D match, TRBD1 (5 bases). The length of the CDR3 is 13 residues. Germline V lookup: CDR1 SGHRS, CDR2 YFSETQ. The V end was cut by 1 base, the J end by 5 bases, with 9 bases between. The sequenced part of the CDR3 DNA is TGCGCCAGCAGCTTGCAGGGAATGGAGACC. Protein: CASSLQGMET. The full CDR3 protein reads CASSLQGMETQYF. Full variable domain (rest looked up from reference TRBV5-1 and TRBJ2-5): KAGVTQTPRYLIKTRGQQVTLSCSPISGHRSVSWYQQTPGQGLQFLFEYFSETQRNKGNFPGRFSGRQFSNSRSEMNVSTLELGDSALYLCASSLQGMETQYFGPGTRLLVL.

A word on this clone: The sequenced fragment ends 3 residues before the CDR3 boundary, so the rest is inferred from the germline J gene. V gene TRBV28 combines with J gene TRBJ1-4; tentatively, D is TRBD1 (5 bases). This CDR3 spans 15 amino acids. V shed 5 bases and J shed 5 bases, with 15 bases lying between them. The germline V gene encodes CDR1 MDHEN and CDR2 SYDVKM. CDR3 bases read: TGTGCCAGCAGTCTCATGGGGCAACCGAATGAAAAA. It is translated as CASSLMGQPNEK. The entire CDR3 protein is CASSLMGQPNEKLFF.

To note about this clone: The missing CDR3 end, 3 residues past where the read stops, is filled in from the germline J gene. The V call is TRBV27, the J call TRBJ2-1; D is possibly TRBD2 (6 bases). The V gene lost 2 bases and the J gene lost 2 bases, with 7 bases spanning the gap. The CDR3 consists of 14 residues. CDR1 MNHEY and CDR2 SMNVEV come from the germline V gene (reference sequence). The DNA read from the CDR3 is TGTGCCAGCAGTTTACTAGCGACCTACAATGAG. Protein product: CASSLLATYNE. The full CDR3 protein is CASSLLATYNEQFF.

Regarding this clone: The read is 3 residues too short to cover the CDR3 end, so that end is filled in from the germline J gene. V usage is TRBV7-3 and J usage is TRBJ1-2; D remains ambiguous. The germline V gene encodes CDR1 SGHTA and CDR2 FQGTGA. The CDR3 covers 12 residues. CDR3 loop: CASSPGTDDYTF. Incomplete CDR3 DNA: TGTGCCAGCAGCCCAGGTACGGATGAC.

Comments on this clone: The CDR3 end lies 3 residues beyond the end of the read and is filled in from the germline J gene. This rearrangement joins TRBV6-2 or TRBV6-3 to TRBJ2-5; the D is unclear. The CDR3 has 14 residues. Per the germline V gene, CDR1 is MNHEY and CDR2 is SVGEGT. V was trimmed by 6 bases and J by 5 bases, leaving 16 bases between them. The CDR3 here is CASSQTQARETQYF. CDR3 DNA (partial): TGTGCCAGCAGCCAAACCCAGGCCCGGGAGACC.

About this clone: The CDR3 end is not reached by the read, which stops 3 residues before it; the germline J gene fills it in. The rearrangement uses TRBV19 and TRBJ1-2; possibly TRBD1 for D (6 bases). The germline V gene encodes CDR1 LNHDA and CDR2 SQIVND (reference sequence). This CDR3 region has 14 residues. Between the trimmed V and J ends, which lost 1 base and 5 bases, there was a span of 11 bases. The CDR3 DNA, read in part, is TGTGCCAGTAGTATAGTGGGGGCTATGTATGGC. It codes for CASSIVGAMYG. The CDR3 reads in full as CASSIVGAMYGYTF.

As concerns this clone: The read ends 3 residues early relative to the CDR3; the germline J gene fills the gap. V gene TRBV30 combines with J gene TRBJ1-1; tentatively, D is TRBD1 (6 bases). The CDR3 has 15 residues. Germline-derived CDR1 and CDR2 are GTSNPN and SVGIG (reference sequence). Trimming took off 1 base at V and 1 base at J, with 13 bases between the two ends. Partial CDR3 DNA: TGTGCCTGGAGTGGGTTGGACAGCTCGAACACTGAA. As protein: CAWSGLDSSNTE. The whole CDR3 reads CAWSGLDSSNTEAFF.

Concerning this clone itself: The read gets to within 3 residues of the CDR3 end, and the germline J gene fills in the rest. This chain links TRBV5-1 with TRBJ2-2; possibly TRBD1 for D (5 bases). The CDR3 has 19 residues. Germline V gene data show CDR1 as SGHRS and CDR2 as YFSETQ. The CDR3 sequence: CASSLARNAASSGANVLFF. Incomplete CDR3 DNA: TGCGCCAGCAGCTTGGCTCGCAATGCGGCTTCCTCTGGGGCCAACGTG.

The CDR3 sequence is CAWSGGGAVDTQYF. Incomplete CDR3 DNA: TGTGCCTGGAGTGGAGGGGGAGCCGTAGATACG. The chain uses TRBV30 and TRBJ2-3; the D gene is possibly TRBD1 (6 bases). The CDR3 end falls 3 residues outside the read, so it is completed with the germline J gene. The CDR3 has 14 amino acids. Germline V gene data show CDR1 as GTSNPN and CDR2 as SVGIG (reference sequence). The V end was cut by 1 base, the J end by 5 bases, with 13 bases between.

Regarding this clone: Coverage ceases 3 residues before the CDR3 finishes, and the germline J gene fills in the end. V gene TRBV10-1 combines with J gene TRBJ1-2, with 8 bases that match TRBD1. Germline V CDR1 and CDR2: WNHNN, SYGVQD (reference sequence). The junction had 6 bases not matched to a gene; V was cut back by 5 bases and J by 7 bases. The CDR3 runs to 13 residues. The CDR3 loop reads CASSNMTGVGYTF. The CDR3 DNA, read in part, is TGCGCCAGCAGTAACATGACAGGGGTTGGC.

A note on this clone: The read ends 3 residues early relative to the CDR3; the germline J gene fills the gap. The chain recombines TRBV20-1 with TRBJ2-3; the match to TRBD1 covers 8 bases. This CDR3 region has 16 residues. V lost 3 bases and J lost 2; bases outside the gene matches: 10. CDR1 is DFQATT and CDR2 is SNEGSKA in the germline V gene (reference sequence). CDR3 sequence reads: CSASLQGGLTTDTQYF. The part of the CDR3 DNA that was read is TGCAGTGCTAGCCTACAGGGGGGTTTGACCACAGATACG.

Of note for this clone: The junction differs from germline at one of its ends, possibly a read error. The CDR3 end is not reached by the read, which stops 3 residues before it; the germline J gene fills it in. The genes are TRBV4-1 and TRBJ1-5, with D possibly matching TRBD1 (6 bases). Germline V gene data show CDR1 as MGHRA and CDR2 as YSYEKL. This CDR3 region has 16 residues. Partial CDR3 DNA: TGCACCAGCAGCCAATCAACAGGGTGGCGGAATCAGCCC. Protein: CTSSQSTGWRNQP. The whole CDR3 protein reads CTSSQSTGWRNQPQHF.

A note on this clone: The missing CDR3 end, 3 residues past where the read stops, is filled in from the germline J gene. The rearrangement uses TRBV19 and TRBJ1-2; D not resolved. The germline V gene encodes CDR1 LNHDA and CDR2 SQIVND (reference sequence). V dropped 3 bases and J dropped 2 bases, with 13 bases sitting between them. This CDR3 has 15 amino acids. The CDR3 bases that were read are TGTGCCAGTAGTATCTTCTCCGGAGGGAACTATGGC. Its protein is CASSIFSGGNYG. The entire CDR3 sequence reads CASSIFSGGNYGYTF.

As concerns this clone: The read terminates 3 residues ahead of where the CDR3 ends, so the germline J gene completes it. The chain links TRBV20-1 to TRBJ2-2; TRBD1 aligns across 10 bases. Trimming at V came to 0 bases and at J to 3 bases, leaving 1 base not matched to a gene. CDR1 and CDR2 (germline): DFQATT, SNEGSKA (reference sequence). This CDR3 is built from 15 residues. This chain's CDR3 is CSARDGTGDTGELFF. CDR3 bases read: TGCAGTGCTAGAGATGGGACAGGGGACACCGGGGAG.

Remarks on this clone: Coverage ceases 3 residues before the CDR3 finishes, and the germline J gene fills in the end. The chain links TRBV5-4 to TRBJ1-2, with 7 positions matching TRBD1. V lost 3 bases and J lost 6; bases outside the gene matches: 8. This CDR3 is built from 14 residues. Per the germline V gene, CDR1 is SGHNT and CDR2 is YYREEE (reference sequence). The part of the CDR3 DNA that was read is TGTGCCAGCAGCTCGGGGCAGGGGGGAGATGGC. Amino acid sequence: CASSSGQGGDG. The complete CDR3 reads CASSSGQGGDGYTF.

Notes on this clone: The CDR3 goes on 3 residues after the read ends, and that part is filled in from the germline J gene. This sequence joins TRBV27 and TRBJ1-5; TRBD1 matches 7 bases. V shed 2 bases and J 4 bases; nucleotides not matched to a gene: 5. Germline CDR1 MNHEY, CDR2 SMNVEV (reference sequence). The CDR3 loop spans 15 amino acids. Incomplete CDR3 DNA: TGTGCCAGCAGTTTAGAGGGACAGAGAAATCAGCCC. This gives the protein CASSLEGQRNQP. The CDR3 in its entirety is CASSLEGQRNQPQHF.

As for this clone: The sequence runs out 3 residues before the end of the CDR3; the remainder is reconstructed from the germline J gene. This sequence joins TRBV10-3 and TRBJ1-1, with TRBD1 as a possible D gene (6 bases). This CDR3 spans 14 amino acids. Looked up from germline, CDR1 is ENHRY and CDR2 is SYGVKD. V dropped 7 bases and J dropped 1 base, with 13 bases sitting between them. The CDR3 reads CAIMEQGGNTEAFF. The part of the CDR3 DNA that was read is TGTGCCATCATGGAACAGGGAGGGAACACTGAA.

To note about this clone: The CDR3 end falls 3 residues outside the read, so it is completed with the germline J gene. V and J are TRBV19 and TRBJ2-3; unclear D gene. The length of the CDR3 is 12 residues. In germline, CDR1 is LNHDA, CDR2 SQIVND (reference sequence). With 5 bases removed from V and 6 bases from J, the gap between germline ends came to 9 bases. The CDR3: CASSPLSDTQYF. CDR3 DNA (partial): TGTGCCAGTAGTCCACTCTCGGATACG.

As for this clone: The observed sequence ends 3 residues before the CDR3 terminus, with the missing tail filled in from the germline J gene. The chain links TRBV30 to TRBJ2-2, with D unresolved. Germline V lookup: CDR1 GTSNPN, CDR2 SVGIG (reference sequence). The CDR3 covers 14 residues. The CDR3 bases that were read are TGTGCCTGGAGGAGCACGGCAGGAGCCAACGTG. Translating gives CAWRSTAGANV. The whole CDR3 protein reads CAWRSTAGANVLFF. Using reference TRBV30 and TRBJ2-2 for the parts outside the CDR3, the full variable domain is SQTIHQWPATLVQPVGSPLSLECTVEGTSNPNLYWYRQAAGRGLQLLFYSVGIGQISSEVPQNLSASRPQDRQFILSSKKLLLSDSGFYLCAWRSTAGANVLFFGEGSRLTVL.

With respect to this clone: The read ends 3 residues before the CDR3 terminus; that terminus is restored from the germline J gene. V is TRBV7-2 and J is TRBJ1-2; no clear D gene. The germline V gene has CDR1 SGHTA and CDR2 FQGNSA. The CDR3 sequence is 14 residues long. Partial CDR3 DNA: TGTGCCAGCAGCTTAGGTCTTCCCCCCTACGAC. Residues: CASSLGLPPYD. The entire CDR3 sequence reads CASSLGLPPYDYTF. Supplemented by reference TRBV7-2 and TRBJ1-2, the full variable domain reads GAGVSQSPSNKVTEKGKDVELRCDPISGHTALYWYRQSLGQGLEFLIYFQGNSAPDKSGLPSDRFSAERTGGSVSTLTIQRTQQEDSAVYLCASSLGLPPYDYTFGSGTRLTVV.